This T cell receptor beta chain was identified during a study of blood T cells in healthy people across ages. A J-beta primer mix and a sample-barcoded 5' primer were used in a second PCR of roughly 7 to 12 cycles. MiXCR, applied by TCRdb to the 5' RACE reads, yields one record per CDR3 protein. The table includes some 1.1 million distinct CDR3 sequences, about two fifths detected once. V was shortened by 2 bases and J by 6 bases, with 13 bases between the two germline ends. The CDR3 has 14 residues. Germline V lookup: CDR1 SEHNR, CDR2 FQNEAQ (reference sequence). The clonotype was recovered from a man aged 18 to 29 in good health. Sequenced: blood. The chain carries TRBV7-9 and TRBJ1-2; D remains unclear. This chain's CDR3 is CASSLMTGNDGYTF. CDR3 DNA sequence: TGTGCCAGCAGCTTAATGACGGGAAACGATGGCTACACCTTC.